This T cell receptor beta chain originates from a study of blood T cell repertoires in COVID-19. Study details: COVID-19 samples, acute and convalescent, were from the United States, Italy and Spain. PBMCs, B-cell-depleted T cells, or T cells provided the cDNA or gDNA that made up the material.

V was trimmed by 2 bases and J by 6 bases, leaving 13 bases between them. This CDR3 contains 14 residues. Per germline, CDR1 MDHEN and CDR2 SYDVKM. In the study's own analysis: By means of reference gene primer amplification, nucleated cell counts were estimated. Sequencing was performed with immunoSEQ multiplex PCR; in TCRdb, only in-frame clones are kept and a portion is missing. D and trimming come from the DNA, and the V and J calls and clone size come from that table. The top ten clones hold approximately 8% of a sample with 150,000 to 200,000 clones, 86% of them seen once. The chain is built from TRBV28 and TRBJ1-2; the D gene is possibly TRBD1 (6 bases). This receptor was taken from a man in his fifties or sixties with acute or convalescent COVID-19. The specimen sequenced was peripheral blood. The CDR3 DNA is TGTGCCAGCAGTTTACGGGCAGGGGAGAATGGCTACACCTTC. Its translation is CASSLRAGENGYTF.